This T cell receptor beta chain was found in a study of identical twins. J was trimmed by 1 base and V by 8 bases; bases with no gene match: 5. The CDR3 covers 15 residues. This clonotype occurred a few times. As yet, its antigen is unknown. Study observations and caveats: Out-of-frame beta chain sequences displayed weaker excess sharing between twins. Donors were not followed over many years; analysis was cross-sectional. Alpha sequences that were out-of-frame and twin-shared showed an excess of low generation probability.

MiXCR, applied by TCRdb to the 5' RACE reads, yields one record per CDR3 protein. The table has under 450,000 distinct CDR3 sequences, approximately 17% seen once. The clonotype originates from a man aged 50 to 60 in good health. This chain links TRBV12-3 or TRBV12-4 with TRBJ2-1, with TRBD2 identical over 10 bases. Sequencing used naive T cells sorted from blood. The CDR3 coding sequence is TGTGCCAGCGGGGGTAGCGGGGGGTCCTACAATGAGCAGTTCTTC. Its translation is CASGGSGGSYNEQFF.